This T cell receptor (beta chain) was captured in a study of cytomegalovirus exposure and HLA in healthy donors. The PCR made use of 60 Vbeta and 13 Jbeta primers. Authors' processing steps: Roughly 11 million shared chains were among the roughly 78 million unique TCR beta chains that a later analysis counted. Sequencing was performed with immunoSEQ multiplex PCR; in TCRdb, only in-frame clones are kept and a portion is missing. V and J calls and clone size are as listed in that table; D and trimming were resolved from the DNA. The table lists 33,000 or so clones, roughly nine tenths of them singletons. Trimming removed 6 bases at V and 2 bases at J, with 7 bases between. Looked up from germline, CDR1 is SQVTM and CDR2 is ANQGSEA. This CDR3 is built from 11 residues.

This chain connects TRBV29-1 to TRBJ1-1; D uncertain. The sequence was collected from a woman younger than 30 in good health and CMV-seronegative. The sequenced sample was PBMCs. The CDR3 loop reads CSVPSNTEAFF. DNA for the CDR3: TGCAGCGTACCGAGTAACACTGAAGCTTTCTTT.